This T cell receptor (beta chain) was identified during a study of chemoradiotherapy in HPV16-positive cancers. Concerning this clone: Its antigen is not known.

The length of the CDR3 is 18 residues. V was clipped by 1 base and J by 8 bases; unmatched bases: 17. Germline V gene data show CDR1 as SEHNR and CDR2 as FQNEAQ (reference sequence). Sequencing used immunoSEQ multiplex PCR; TCRdb keeps in-frame clones, though not all of them. This sample has 12,000 or so clones, with around 78% found just once. Findings of the study overall: The functional HPV-specific definition rests on just a couple of HPV16-positive patients. HPV-responsive T-cell expansion during chemoradiotherapy was linked to improved recurrence-free survival in HPV16-positive patients. During treatment, candidate HPV-specific clones and E7-related motifs expanded in tumor.

The chain recombines TRBV7-9 with TRBJ2-3, with 8 nucleotides matching TRBD2. Sampling was carried out from a patient who underwent chemoradiotherapy. The sequence was collected from a human donor with HPV-associated anogenital cancer. The CDR3 protein is CASSLGRLRGVLGFTQYF. The CDR3 coding sequence is TGTGCCAGCAGCTTAGGGCGGTTGCGGGGGGTGCTCGGGTTTACGCAGTATTTT.